This T cell receptor (beta chain) is from a study of blood T cell repertoires in COVID-19. The wider study: The study drew acute and convalescent COVID-19 samples from the United States, Italy and Spain. The cDNA or gDNA used as material had been derived from T cells, B-cell-depleted T cells, or PBMCs.

Germline-derived CDR1 and CDR2 are SGHNT and YENEEA. Trimming shortened V by 5 bases and J by 10 bases, and 17 bases separated the two germline ends. The CDR3 spans 13 residues. In the original analysis: Amplification of reference gene primers provided the estimated nucleated cell counts. The repertoire was sequenced with immunoSEQ multiplex PCR; TCRdb's copy has only in-frame clones and lacks some. For V, J and clone size, that table is used; D and trimming come from the DNA. The sample lists 230,000 or so clones; around 83% were seen once. The rearrangement joins TRBV11-3 to TRBJ1-1, with a tentative D call TRBD1 (5 bases). This sequence originates from a man aged 35 to 55 with active or convalescent COVID-19. The sample taken for sequencing was peripheral blood. The CDR3 reads CASSKTDTTGAFF. For the CDR3, the DNA is TGTGCCAGCAGCAAGACGGACACAACGGGAGCTTTCTTT.